The rows below give T cell receptor beta chains drawn from one sample of a study of identical twins. TCRdb fed the 5' RACE reads into MiXCR, producing one record per CDR3 protein. The sample lists approximately 700,000 distinct CDR3 sequences, around a sixth occurring once. The data were also submitted as part of a second study, on T cells expressing NK-cell markers.

Sample: PBMCs. The receptors were gathered from a young woman in good health. CDR3s include the opening cysteine and the closing phenylalanine or tryptophan. A D gene is named only where the DNA matches it firmly. Clone size is stated in some rows and not others, as once, few, many or a class when expanded.

j_gene,abundance,d_gene,v_gene,CDR3nt,CDR3aa
TRBJ2-4,few,TRBD1,TRBV29-1,TGCAGCGTCATCCCTCTGGACAGGGGTGCGGACATTCAGTACTTC,CSVIPLDRGADIQYF
TRBJ1-2,.,.,TRBV20-1,TGCAGTGCCCTCCGGGGGACCTCTAACTATGGCTACACCTTC,CSALRGTSNYGYTF
TRBJ2-3,many,TRBD1,TRBV12-3/TRBV12-4,TGTGCCAGCAGCTCTGGGGGACAGGGCACAGATACGCAGTATTTT,CASSSGGQGTDTQYF
TRBJ2-1,.,TRBD2,TRBV12-3/TRBV12-4,TGTGCCAGCACCCCTCCAGGTACTAGCGGGGTCAAAGAGCAGTTCTTC,CASTPPGTSGVKEQFF
TRBJ2-1,.,TRBD1,TRBV11-3,TGTGCCAGCAGCCCACTCCCGGGACAGGTCTACAATGAGCAGTTCTTC,CASSPLPGQVYNEQFF
TRBJ2-1,.,.,TRBV13,TGTGCCAGCAGCTTAGCGAGCCCAGGTAGCTCCTACAATGAGCAGTTCTTC,CASSLASPGSSYNEQFF
TRBJ1-6,few,.,TRBV13,TGTGCCAGCAGGATGGGGGGGCGCGAGAAGTCACCCCTCCACTTT,CASRMGGREKSPLHF
TRBJ2-1,.,TRBD2,TRBV10-3,TGTGCCATCAGTGGTTTGCTAGCGGAACTACACAATGAGCAGTTCTTC,CAISGLLAELHNEQFF
TRBJ2-1,many,.,TRBV5-1,TGCGCCAGCAGCTTTTGGTCTTACAATGAGCAGTTCTTC,CASSFWSYNEQFF
TRBJ2-3,.,.,TRBV7-9,TGTGCCAGCAGCTTCTCGAGGCACCTTGGGGCAGATACGCAGTATTTT,CASSFSRHLGADTQYF
TRBJ2-7,few,.,TRBV18,TGTGCCAGCTCACCACCTCAGGGCCACGAGCAGTACTTC,CASSPPQGHEQYF
TRBJ1-1,.,TRBD1,TRBV27,TGTGCCAGCAGGAATAGGCCGGGACAGAATACTGAAGCTTTCTTT,CASRNRPGQNTEAFF
TRBJ2-1,few,.,TRBV5-1,TGCGCCAGCAGCTTGGGTCTAGCGAAGGCTGAGCAGTTCTTC,CASSLGLAKAEQFF
TRBJ2-5,.,.,TRBV19,TGTGCCAGCGGCCGGCCGGGGATACAAGAGGCCCAGTACTTC,CASGRPGIQEAQYF
TRBJ1-2,.,.,TRBV25-1,TGTGCCAGCAGGGCCCCGGCGGTGCCCTTAGGCTACACCTTC,CASRAPAVPLGYTF
TRBJ2-5,many,TRBD2,TRBV6-2/TRBV6-3,TGTGCCAGCAGTCCAGGGACTAGCAGCGAGACCCAGTACTTC,CASSPGTSSETQYF
TRBJ2-2,.,.,TRBV12-3/TRBV12-4,TGTGCCAGCAATCAGCGAGGTGGCGGACCCACCGGGGAGCTGTTTTTT,CASNQRGGGPTGELFF
TRBJ2-3,few,TRBD2,TRBV4-2,TGTGCCAGCAGCCTCCAAACCGGGACTACTAGCACAGATACGCAGTATTTT,CASSLQTGTTSTDTQYF
TRBJ2-1,few,.,TRBV29-1,TGCAGCGTTACACAATTTCCGGGGGCCCCCGCACACGAGCAGTTCTTC,CSVTQFPGAPAHEQFF
TRBJ1-5,.,.,TRBV6-1,TGTGCCAGCTCAGGCAGGGAAGGTCAGCCCCAGCATTTT,CASSGREGQPQHF
TRBJ2-3,few,.,TRBV5-6,TGTGCCAGCAGGGCGGGACTCAGCACAGATACGCAGTATTTT,CASRAGLSTDTQYF
TRBJ1-2,few,.,TRBV5-5,TGTGCCAGCAGCTCTCGGACGGTAGCTAACTATGGCTACACCTTC,CASSSRTVANYGYTF
TRBJ2-4,many,TRBD2,TRBV2,TGTGCCAGCAGGTCTAGCGGAAACATTCAGTACTTC,CASRSSGNIQYF
TRBJ1-1,.,.,TRBV7-2,TGTGCCAGCAGCTCTTCAGGTTCGAGGAACACTGAAGCTTTCTTT,CASSSSGSRNTEAFF
TRBJ2-2,many,.,TRBV7-2,TGTGCCAGCAGCTTCAGCGGAGATACCGGGGAGCTGTTTTTT,CASSFSGDTGELFF
TRBJ2-3,few,TRBD2,TRBV10-3,TGTGCCATCAGTCTAGCGGGAGGGACAGATACGCAGTATTTT,CAISLAGGTDTQYF
TRBJ2-3,many,.,TRBV12-3/TRBV12-4,TGTGCCAGCAGTTTCGTACCAGATACGCAGTATTTT,CASSFVPDTQYF
TRBJ1-2,.,.,TRBV5-6,TGTGCCAGCAGCTTACTGCAGACCCTAAGCTATGGCTACACCTTC,CASSLLQTLSYGYTF
TRBJ2-2,few,TRBD1,TRBV11-2,TGTGCCAGCAGTAGACAGGGGTTCGGCGCGAACACCGGGGAGCTGTTTTTT,CASSRQGFGANTGELFF
TRBJ2-3,.,.,TRBV7-9,TGTGCCAGCAGCCCGGGGGCGAACAGAGTCACAGATACGCAGTATTTT,CASSPGANRVTDTQYF
TRBJ2-3,.,.,TRBV7-9,TGTGCCAGCAGCCCCATGTCCTTAGATACGCAGTATTTT,CASSPMSLDTQYF
TRBJ2-7,few,TRBD2,TRBV5-1,TGCGCCAGCAGATTTCGGGGGGACCGAAACTACGAGCAGTACTTC,CASRFRGDRNYEQYF
TRBJ1-1,many,.,TRBV29-1,TGCAGCGGATCTCAGGGAGGGACTGAAGCTTTCTTT,CSGSQGGTEAFF
TRBJ2-1,.,TRBD2,TRBV7-2,TGTGCCAGCAGCTTTAGCGGGAGTGCCTACAATGAGCAGTTCTTC,CASSFSGSAYNEQFF
TRBJ1-1,many,.,TRBV6-5,TGTGCCAGCAGTTACTCAGGGAGCGGCACTGAAGCTTTCTTT,CASSYSGSGTEAFF
TRBJ2-3,many,.,TRBV12-3/TRBV12-4,TGTGCCAGCTGGCGGGATTCTCGCACAGATACGCAGTATTTT,CASWRDSRTDTQYF
TRBJ2-5,few,TRBD2,TRBV2,TGTGCCAGCAGTTGGACTAGCGCCCAAGAGACCCAGTACTTC,CASSWTSAQETQYF
TRBJ1-2,.,.,TRBV19,TGTGCCAGTAGTATTTCGGGTACCCTCAGCTATGGCTACACCTTC,CASSISGTLSYGYTF
TRBJ2-7,.,.,TRBV5-1,TGCGCCAGCCGACCTACAGGCGCCTACGAGCAGTACTTC,CASRPTGAYEQYF
TRBJ1-2,.,.,TRBV12-3/TRBV12-4,TGTGCCAGCACCGCCAGTTGGCACTACTATGGCTACACCTTC,CASTASWHYYGYTF
TRBJ2-7,.,.,TRBV5-1,TGCGCCAGCAGCTTGGTTCCAGAAAGCTCCTACGAGCAGTACTTC,CASSLVPESSYEQYF
TRBJ2-7,many,TRBD2,TRBV20-1,TGCAGTGCTAGTTACATGCGGACTAGCGGGATGAACGAGCAGTACTTC,CSASYMRTSGMNEQYF
TRBJ2-6,.,.,TRBV10-3,TGTGCCACATCTTTGTCAGGACCCCTCTCTGGGGCCAACGTCCTGACTTTC,CATSLSGPLSGANVLTF
TRBJ2-1,.,.,TRBV9,TGTGCCAGCAGCTTAGGGCGGTCGGGCTCCTACAATGAGCAGTTCTTC,CASSLGRSGSYNEQFF
TRBJ1-2,.,.,TRBV12-3/TRBV12-4,TGTGCCAGCAGAGCCCGGACACGGGTGGGCTATGGCTACACCTTC,CASRARTRVGYGYTF
TRBJ2-1,.,.,TRBV9,TGTGCCAGCAGCGTAGGGCGGAATGAGCAGTTCTTC,CASSVGRNEQFF
TRBJ2-1,.,.,TRBV12-3/TRBV12-4,TGTGCCAGCAGTTTATCCAGGGTAGCCAATGAGCAGTTCTTC,CASSLSRVANEQFF
TRBJ1-1,few,TRBD1,TRBV7-3,TGTGCCAGCAGCTTGACAGGGGAAGACACTGAAGCTTTCTTT,CASSLTGEDTEAFF
TRBJ2-7,.,.,TRBV18,TGTGCCAGCTCACCCACTTCCGGGACATCAGTACGCGAGCAGTACTTC,CASSPTSGTSVREQYF
TRBJ2-7,.,TRBD2,TRBV3-1,TGTGCCAGCAGTCCAGCGGGACTAGCGGCCTACGAGCAGTACTTC,CASSPAGLAAYEQYF
TRBJ2-7,.,TRBD2,TRBV4-3,TGCGCCAGCAGCCAAGTTGGGAGGGTTTACGAGCAGTACTTC,CASSQVGRVYEQYF
TRBJ2-1,few,TRBD2,TRBV20-1,TGCAGTGCTCTCCGTGGTAGCGGGGCAAATGAGCAGTTCTTC,CSALRGSGANEQFF
TRBJ2-5,.,TRBD2,TRBV13,TGTGCCAGCAGCTTATCGGGGGGAGCAGAGACCCAGTACTTC,CASSLSGGAETQYF
TRBJ1-2,many,.,TRBV6-1,TGTGCCAGCAGTGGAGGGGTCCTTAACTATGGCTACACCTTC,CASSGGVLNYGYTF